What follows are 15 T cell receptor beta chains derived from one specimen sequenced in a study of T cell repertoires in cytomegalovirus infection. A single record per CDR3 protein comes from TCRdb applying MiXCR to the reads. The repertoire holds about 700,000 distinct CDR3 sequences, about 33% seen once, with over 15% in the top ten. These receptors are not linked to any known antigen. Source: cultured PBMCs, taken from culture after CMV antigen stimulation. The receptor set was obtained from a human donor in good health (CMV status not recorded). Some clones in this sample may be carry-over from other donors' samples.

This clonotype was observed at least ten times. CDR3 in amino acids: CASSSAGGSEQFF. The CDR3 region has the DNA TGTGCCAGCAGCTCAGCGGGAGGCTCGGAGCAGTTCTTC. This chain joins TRBV7-2 and TRBJ2-1; 9 bases match TRBD2. Germline trimming cut 4 bases from V and 10 bases from J; bases unmatched to any gene: 5. CDR3 length: 13 residues. From germline, CDR1 is SGHTA and CDR2 FQGNSA. The entire variable domain, with the rest obtained from reference TRBV7-2 and TRBJ2-1, is as follows: GAGVSQSPSNKVTEKGKDVELRCDPISGHTALYWYRQSLGQGLEFLIYFQGNSAPDKSGLPSDRFSAERTGGSVSTLTIQRTQQEDSAVYLCASSSAGGSEQFFGPGTRLTVL.

CDR3 coding DNA: TGCAGTGCTAGGAAGATAGCGGGAGTTGGCGAGCAGTACTTC. It yields the protein CSARKIAGVGEQYF. The V call is TRBV20-1, the J call TRBJ2-7, with 9 bases fitting TRBD2. The J segment lost 6 bases and the V segment lost 3 bases, leaving 9 bases of the junction unmatched. The CDR3 extends over 14 amino acids. The germline V gene encodes CDR1 DFQATT and CDR2 SNEGSKA (reference sequence).

The CDR3 DNA reads as TGTGCCAGCAGTTGGGGCATCGGGACAAACTATGGCTACACCTTC. This sequence encodes CASSWGIGTNYGYTF. V gene TRBV6-6 combines with J gene TRBJ1-2; D perhaps matches TRBD1 (6 bases). The CDR3 sequence is 15 residues long. V lost 4 bases, J lost 2 bases, and 14 bases lay in between. Germline V gene lookup returns CDR1 MNHNY and CDR2 SVGAGI (reference sequence).

The chain couples TRBV20-1 to TRBJ1-6; 9 positions match TRBD1. Germline CDR1 DFQATT, CDR2 SNEGSKA (reference sequence). The V and J ends lost 4 bases and 15 bases, in that order; junction bases with no gene match: 7. The CDR3 runs to 12 residues. The CDR3 DNA reads as TGCAGTGCTACTGGGACAGGGTTCCACCTCCACTTT. Translation gives CSATGTGFHLHF.

This clonotype turned up a few times. The chain combines TRBV12-3 or TRBV12-4 with TRBJ1-5; 7 positions agree with TRBD1. This CDR3 has 16 residues. V shed 7 bases and J 0 bases; nucleotides not matched to a gene: 9. The CDR3 loop reads CASNEQGIYSNQPQHF. The CDR3 region has the DNA TGTGCCAGCAACGAACAGGGGATCTATAGCAATCAGCCCCAGCATTTT.

V gene TRBV20-1 combines with J gene TRBJ2-5, with D perhaps TRBD1 (6 bases). Germline V gene data show CDR1 as DFQATT and CDR2 as SNEGSKA (reference sequence). This CDR3 is built from 15 residues. Trimming shortened V by 3 bases and J by 5 bases, and 19 bases separated the two germline ends. The CDR3 DNA follows: TGCAGTGCTAGTTTTCCAGGGGAGTATTTGGAGACCCAGTACTTC. Amino acid sequence: CSASFPGEYLETQYF.

This rearrangement joins TRBV7-8 to TRBJ1-5; D not resolved. The CDR3 is 13 amino acids. Trimming took 1 base from V and 5 from J, leaving 6 bases between them. Germline V gene sequence: CDR1 SGHVS, CDR2 FQNEAQ. CDR3 DNA sequence: TGTGCCAGCAGCTTAGTTCCCGATCAGCCCCAGCATTTT. Translation: CASSLVPDQPQHF. Full variable domain (outside the CDR3, taken from reference TRBV7-8 and TRBJ1-5): GAGVSQSPRYKVAKRGQDVALRCDPISGHVSLFWYQQALGQGPEFLTYFQNEAQLDKSGLPSDRFFAERPEGSVSTLKIQRTQQEDSAVYLCASSLVPDQPQHFGDGTRLSIL.

This clonotype was seen many times. CDR3 amino acids: CASSYQGRTEAFF. The CDR3 nucleotides read TGTGCCAGCAGCTATCAGGGGAGGACTGAAGCTTTCTTT. The rearrangement joins TRBV7-8 to TRBJ1-1, with D tentatively TRBD1 (6 bases). Germline V gene sequence: CDR1 SGHVS, CDR2 FQNEAQ. V was shortened by 4 bases and J by 5 bases, with 11 bases between the two germline ends. The CDR3 contains 13 residues.

The rearrangement links TRBV29-1 to TRBJ2-2; 7 bases align to TRBD1. V trimming: 7 bases; J trimming: 5 bases; junction bases outside the gene matches: 16. Germline CDR1 reads SQVTM; CDR2 reads ANQGSEA. The CDR3 is made up of 16 amino acids. CDR3 nucleotide sequence: TGCAGCGCCGAAACTTCCAGGGGGTTGTCGACCGGGGAGCTGTTTTTT. Its protein product is CSAETSRGLSTGELFF.

V gene TRBV20-1 combines with J gene TRBJ2-1; 8 bases fit TRBD1. Germline-derived CDR1 and CDR2 are DFQATT and SNEGSKA (reference sequence). Losses at the gene ends were 3 bases for V and 1 base for J; bases not matched to a gene: 2. This CDR3 spans 14 amino acids. CDR3 sequence (DNA): TGCAGTGCTAGGGACAGGGTATCCTACAATGAGCAGTTCTTC. Protein product: CSARDRVSYNEQFF.

The V and J genes are TRBV19 and TRBJ1-1; 7 bases agree with TRBD1. CDR3 length: 14 residues. J was trimmed by 5 bases and V by 7 bases; bases with no gene match: 10. Germline V gene sequence: CDR1 LNHDA, CDR2 SQIVND (reference sequence). The chain's CDR3 is CASTNQGTATEAFF. CDR3 nucleotides: TGTGCCAGTACCAACCAGGGGACAGCTACTGAAGCTTTCTTT.

The table lists this clonotype with a few counts. The chain combines TRBV20-1 with TRBJ2-5, with D possibly matching TRBD1 (6 bases). V dropped 6 bases and J dropped 2 bases, with 16 bases sitting between them. Germline CDR1 DFQATT, CDR2 SNEGSKA (reference sequence). CDR3 length: 14 amino acids. Here the CDR3 DNA reads TGCAGTGCATATTCAGGGGATAGACAAGAGACCCAGTACTTC. This translates into CSAYSGDRQETQYF.

This clonotype has just a few counts. J is TRBJ2-3 and V is TRBV7-6; TRBD2 matches 7 bases. The CDR3 spans 15 residues. V shed 1 base and J 7 bases; nucleotides not matched to a gene: 8. Germline-derived CDR1 and CDR2 are SGHVS and FNYEAQ. DNA of the CDR3: TGTGCCAGCAGCTTAGGCGCTAGCGGATTCTATACGCAGTATTTT. Translating it yields CASSLGASGFYTQYF.

This clonotype was observed at least ten times. The chain employs TRBV7-2 and TRBJ1-1; D remains unclear. This CDR3 is 13 amino acids long. Trimming removed 5 bases from V and 1 base from J, with 8 bases in between. In germline, CDR1 is SGHTA, CDR2 FQGNSA. Here the CDR3 DNA reads TGTGCCAGCAGCCCCCGGACGAACACTGAAGCTTTCTTT. This encodes CASSPRTNTEAFF. The full variable domain, in which reference TRBV7-2 and TRBJ1-1 provide the parts outside the CDR3, is GAGVSQSPSNKVTEKGKDVELRCDPISGHTALYWYRQSLGQGLEFLIYFQGNSAPDKSGLPSDRFSAERTGGSVSTLTIQRTQQEDSAVYLCASSPRTNTEAFFGQGTRLTVV.

V is TRBV29-1 and J is TRBJ2-3; 14 nucleotides align to TRBD2. V lost 3 bases to trimming and J lost 5 bases; unmatched junction nucleotides: 4. The germline V gene has CDR1 SQVTM and CDR2 ANQGSEA. The CDR3 length is 15 residues. For the CDR3, the DNA is TGCAGCGTTGAGGGACTAGCGGGAGTCGGAGATACGCAGTATTTT. Protein sequence: CSVEGLAGVGDTQYF.